The rows below give T cell receptor beta chains drawn from one sample of a study of graft-versus-host responses after intestinal transplantation. The antigens these receptors bind are not known. Generated by immunoSEQ multiplex PCR, the TCRdb table keeps only in-frame clones and is missing some. The sample carries roughly 70,000 clones, over 75% recorded once. Source: unstimulated CD4+ T cells sorted from spleen or lymph node cells, taken before transplant. The receptor source for this set is a human donor who was the organ donor for an intestinal transplant. CDR3s include the opening cysteine and the closing phenylalanine or tryptophan. The D gene is left open where the match is weak. Size is omitted from some rows. Given values are once, few, many or a class for expanded clones.

v_gene	d_gene	j_gene	abundance	CDR3nt	CDR3aa
TRBV28	.	TRBJ2-3	.	TGTGCCACCAAAAAAGCGAAAACAGATACGCAGTATTTT	CATKKAKTDTQYF
TRBV4-2	TRBD2	TRBJ2-5	.	TGTGCCAGCAGCGAAGGGGGCGGGGGGGCCGAGGAGACCCAGTACTTC	CASSEGGGGAEETQYF
TRBV10-3	.	TRBJ1-3	few	TGTGCCATCAGTGAGGTACGACAGCCGACCTCTGGAAACACCATATATTTT	CAISEVRQPTSGNTIYF
TRBV5-1	TRBD2	TRBJ2-1	.	TGCGCCAGCAGCTTGCCGTCTAGCGGGGGACCCAAGTTCTTC	CASSLPSSGGPKFF
TRBV7-2	.	TRBJ2-1	.	TGTGCCAGCAGCTTAGCAATCGCCGGGTGGGAGCAGTTCTTC	CASSLAIAGWEQFF
TRBV15	.	TRBJ1-4	.	TGTGCCACCAGCAGAGAAGGCCGCGGGGTTGAAAAACTGTTTTTT	CATSREGRGVEKLFF
TRBV15	.	TRBJ1-2	.	TGTGCCACCAGCGAACAGGGTGACTATGGCTACACCTTC	CATSEQGDYGYTF
TRBV7-2	.	TRBJ2-5	.	TGTGCCAGCAGCCGACACACCCTAGAGGGTAGAGAGACCCAGTACTTC	CASSRHTLEGRETQYF
TRBV2	.	TRBJ1-2	.	TGTGCCAGCGGAGGGGAGTCTTCGTGGAGTATCTATGGCTACACCTTC	CASGGESSWSIYGYTF
TRBV5-1	.	TRBJ2-5	.	TGCGCCAGCAGCTTTGGGACTTTCCAAGAGACCCAGTACTTC	CASSFGTFQETQYF
TRBV6-5	.	TRBJ2-1	.	TGTGCCAGCAGTTTACTCACTATCGGTCGCGAGCAGTTCTTC	CASSLLTIGREQFF
TRBV5-4	TRBD1	TRBJ1-2	.	TGTGCCAGCAGTAAGACAGGGGGCGCTGGCTACACCTTC	CASSKTGGAGYTF
TRBV7-2	.	TRBJ1-1	.	TGTGCCAGCAGCTTGGGGGCCACTGAAGCTTTCTTT	CASSLGATEAFF
TRBV19	.	TRBJ1-3	.	TGTGCCAGTATACAGGGTACTGGAAACACCATATATTTT	CASIQGTGNTIYF
TRBV5-4	.	TRBJ2-3	.	TGTGCCAGCAGCGCTATAGCGACGGATACGCAGTATTTT	CASSAIATDTQYF
TRBV7-7	TRBD1	TRBJ2-2	.	TGTGCTAGCAGCTCTAACAGGGGACCACTCCCACTGATCGGGGAGCTGTTTTTT	CASSSNRGPLPLIGELFF
TRBV7-9	.	TRBJ1-5	.	TGTGCCAGCAGCTTAGCCCGGGGGGCAAGCAATCAGCCCCAGCATTTT	CASSLARGASNQPQHF
TRBV2	.	TRBJ1-5	.	TGTGCCAGCAGTGAAATCTCAACCCCGATGGGGAGTCAGCCCCAGCATTTT	CASSEISTPMGSQPQHF
TRBV5-6	TRBD1	TRBJ2-2	.	TGTGCCAGCAGCTACAGGGGAAACACCGGGGAGCTGTTTTTT	CASSYRGNTGELFF
TRBV6-4	.	TRBJ2-2	.	TGTGCCAGCAGTAGATCCGGCGGGGAGCTGTTTTTT	CASSRSGGELFF
TRBV10-1	TRBD2	TRBJ2-1	.	TGCGCCAGCAGCGCTTCAGTTGGGCTAGCGGGGGGAAATGAGCAGTTCTTC	CASSASVGLAGGNEQFF
TRBV28	.	TRBJ1-4	.	TGTGCCAGCAGTTTAGGCGGGGCAGCAACTAATGAAAAACTGTTTTTT	CASSLGGAATNEKLFF
TRBV28	.	TRBJ1-1	.	TGTGCCAGCAGTCCTCAGGGGTCGACGGTCACTGAAGCTTTCTTT	CASSPQGSTVTEAFF
TRBV6-1	.	TRBJ1-2	.	TGTGCCAGCAGGGGGACTCCCAGTGGGTCCCTAGGCTACACCTTC	CASRGTPSGSLGYTF
TRBV25-1	.	TRBJ1-1	.	TGTGCCAGCATCCCCTTAGGCGGCCCCGGGAGCACTGAAGCTTTCTTT	CASIPLGGPGSTEAFF
TRBV10-3	.	TRBJ2-2	.	TGTGCCATCAATCCCGCCGGTGGCGGGGAGCTGTTTTTT	CAINPAGGGELFF
TRBV5-1	TRBD1	TRBJ2-2	.	TGCGCCAGCCGACGACGCGGACAGGCGGTTAACACCGGGGAGCTGTTTTTT	CASRRRGQAVNTGELFF
TRBV27	.	TRBJ1-5	few	TGTGCCAGCTCCCTAGTCGGCTTAAATCAGCCCCAGCATTTT	CASSLVGLNQPQHF
TRBV28	.	TRBJ1-1	.	TGTGCCAGCAGTTACGGACAGCGGATGAACACTGAAGCTTTCTTT	CASSYGQRMNTEAFF
TRBV27	TRBD1	TRBJ2-3	.	TGTGCAGTCCGGGACAGGGTCACAGATACGCAGTATTTT	CAVRDRVTDTQYF
TRBV9	.	TRBJ1-1	.	TGTGCCAGCAGCGCACGAGGGGGTCCGGGGACTGAAGCTTTCTTT	CASSARGGPGTEAFF
TRBV11-2	TRBD1	TRBJ1-2	.	TGTGCCAGCAGCTTAGGGACAGGGGGAATCTATGGCTACACCTTC	CASSLGTGGIYGYTF
TRBV29-1	.	TRBJ1-4	.	TGCAGCGCCAGACAGTTAAATGAAAAACTGTTTTTT	CSARQLNEKLFF
TRBV10-3	.	TRBJ2-2	few	TGTGCCATCAGTGAGGTCAGGGCGAACACCGGGGAGCTGTTTTTT	CAISEVRANTGELFF
TRBV18	.	TRBJ1-1	.	TGTGCCAGCTCACCAGGGGAGACAGCTTTCTTT	CASSPGETAFF
TRBV30	.	TRBJ2-5	.	TGTGCCTGGAGCCAATCAGAGACCCAGTACTTC	CAWSQSETQYF
TRBV11-2	TRBD1	TRBJ1-1	once	TGTGCCAGCAGCCCCTACAGGGGGCCCACTGAAGCTTTCTTT	CASSPYRGPTEAFF